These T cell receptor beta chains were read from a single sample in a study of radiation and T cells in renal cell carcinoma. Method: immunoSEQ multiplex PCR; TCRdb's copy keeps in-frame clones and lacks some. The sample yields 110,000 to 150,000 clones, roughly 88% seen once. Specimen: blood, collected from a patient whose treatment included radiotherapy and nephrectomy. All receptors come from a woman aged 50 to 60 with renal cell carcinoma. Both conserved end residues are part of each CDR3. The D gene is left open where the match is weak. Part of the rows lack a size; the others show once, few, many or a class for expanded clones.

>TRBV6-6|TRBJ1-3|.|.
CASSYARGTGNTIYF
TGTGCCAGCAGTTACGCCCGGGGGACTGGAAACACCATATATTTT
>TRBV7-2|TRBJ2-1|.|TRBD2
CASSLLTSGWSAYNEQFF
TGTGCCAGCAGCTTATTAACTAGCGGATGGAGTGCCTACAATGAGCAGTTCTTC
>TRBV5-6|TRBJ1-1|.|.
CASSSYWLNTEAFF
TGTGCCAGCAGCTCCTATTGGTTGAACACTGAAGCTTTCTTT
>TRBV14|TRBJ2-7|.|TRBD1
CASSQSGQGVYEQYF
TGTGCCAGCAGCCAAAGTGGACAGGGGGTCTACGAGCAGTACTTC
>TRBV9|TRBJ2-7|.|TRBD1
CASSPAGTGFYEQYF
TGTGCCAGCTCGCCCGCCGGGACAGGGTTTTACGAGCAGTACTTC
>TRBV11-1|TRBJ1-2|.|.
CASSLSGPFYGYTF
TGTGCCAGCAGCTTATCGGGACCCTTCTATGGCTACACCTTC
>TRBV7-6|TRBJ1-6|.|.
CASSLTRGSPLHF
TGTGCCAGCAGCTTAACCCGTGGGTCACCCCTCCACTTT
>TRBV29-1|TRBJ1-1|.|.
CSGNDGPLSTEAFF
TGCAGCGGGAACGACGGCCCCCTTAGCACTGAAGCTTTCTTT
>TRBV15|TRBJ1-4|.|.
CATSRDGGNNEKLFF
TGTGCCACCAGCAGAGACGGGGGGAATAATGAAAAACTGTTTTTT
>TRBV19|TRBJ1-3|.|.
CASSSRGSGNTIYF
TGTGCCAGTAGTAGCAGGGGCTCTGGAAACACCATATATTTT
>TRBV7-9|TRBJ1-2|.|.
CASSLQGDYGYTF
TGTGCCAGCAGCTTACAGGGAGACTATGGCTACACCTTC
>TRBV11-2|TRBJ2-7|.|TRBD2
CASSLGTSYWYF
TGTGCCAGCAGCTTAGGGACTAGCTATTGGTACTTC
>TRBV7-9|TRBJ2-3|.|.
CASSSNYQSTDTQYF
TGTGCCAGCAGCTCGAACTACCAGAGCACAGATACGCAGTATTTT
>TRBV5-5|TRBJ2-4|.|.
CASSVALLAKNIQYF
TGTGCCAGCAGCGTAGCGTTACTAGCCAAAAACATTCAGTACTTC
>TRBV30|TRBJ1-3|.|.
CAWGRTVGNTIYF
TGTGCCTGGGGACGGACAGTTGGGAACACCATATATTTT
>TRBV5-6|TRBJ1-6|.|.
CASSLWQYYQNSPLHF
TGTGCCAGCAGCTTGTGGCAGTATTATCAAAATTCACCCCTCCACTTT
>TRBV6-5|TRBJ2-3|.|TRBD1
CASRGDRGRTDTQYF
TGTGCCAGCAGGGGGGACAGGGGACGCACAGATACGCAGTATTTT
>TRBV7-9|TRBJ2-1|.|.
CASRARGGVSYNEQFF
TGTGCCAGCAGAGCTCGAGGAGGGGTCTCCTACAATGAGCAGTTCTTC
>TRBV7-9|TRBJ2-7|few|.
CASSRTGTYSSYEQYF
TGTGCCAGCAGCCGGACCGGGACTTATAGCTCCTACGAGCAGTACTTC
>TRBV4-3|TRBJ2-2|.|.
CASSQDRGTGELFF
TGCGCCAGCAGCCAAGATAGAGGAACCGGGGAGCTGTTTTTT
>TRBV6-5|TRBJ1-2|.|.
CASSVGGGGYGYTF
TGTGCCAGCAGCGTAGGGGGGGGCGGTTATGGCTACACCTTC
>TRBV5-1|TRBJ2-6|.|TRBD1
CASSAGDRGASGANVLTF
TGCGCCAGCAGCGCCGGGGACAGGGGAGCATCTGGGGCCAACGTCCTGACTTTC
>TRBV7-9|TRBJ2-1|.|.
CASSLQGLVNEQFF
TGTGCCAGCAGCTTACAGGGGTTAGTCAATGAGCAGTTCTTC
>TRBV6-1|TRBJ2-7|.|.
CASSSGTGLEQYF
TGTGCCAGCAGTTCCGGGACGGGCCTCGAGCAGTACTTC
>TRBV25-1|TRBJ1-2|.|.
CASSEGIAPAQGYTF
TGTGCCAGCAGTGAAGGTATCGCACCCGCGCAAGGCTACACCTTC
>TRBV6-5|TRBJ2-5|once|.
CASSTSGRVETQYF
.
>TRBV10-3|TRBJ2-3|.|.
CAISPGKGSSTDTQYF
TGTGCCATCAGTCCCGGAAAGGGGTCTAGCACAGATACGCAGTATTTT
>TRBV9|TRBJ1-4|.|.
CASSVGRSTSNEKLFF
TGTGCCAGCAGCGTAGGACGGAGCACCTCTAATGAAAAACTGTTTTTT